This is a list of T cell receptor beta chains from one sample in a study of blood T cells in healthy people across ages. TCRdb used MiXCR to reprocess the 5' RACE reads, holding one entry per CDR3 protein. Among 1 million or so distinct CDR3 sequences listed, over 35% were seen once. Sequencing was done on a sample of blood. Every receptor here comes from a woman between 55 and 75 years old in good health. The CDR3 runs from the conserved cysteine through the conserved F or W. Fields, in order: clone size, J gene, D gene, V gene, CDR3 protein, CDR3 DNA. The D gene is left open where the match is weak. Rows give clone size only sometimes, using once, few, many, or a class for an expanded clone.

abundance: -; j_gene: TRBJ2-4; d_gene: TRBD1; v_gene: TRBV28; CDR3aa: CASSLSRGLGGKAKNIQYF; CDR3nt: TGTGCCAGCAGTCTCAGCAGGGGGCTAGGGGGGAAGGCCAAAAACATTCAGTACTTC
abundance: -; j_gene: TRBJ2-7; d_gene: -; v_gene: TRBV20-1; CDR3aa: CSARDYDGGYEQYF; CDR3nt: TGCAGTGCTAGAGATTACGATGGTGGGTACGAGCAGTACTTC
abundance: -; j_gene: TRBJ2-2; d_gene: TRBD2; v_gene: TRBV7-7; CDR3aa: CASSSVAGEDTGELFF; CDR3nt: TGTGCCAGCAGCTCAGTAGCGGGAGAGGACACCGGGGAGCTGTTTTTT
abundance: -; j_gene: TRBJ2-5; d_gene: TRBD2; v_gene: TRBV3-1; CDR3aa: CASSQETRLPGLAGDQETQYF; CDR3nt: TGTGCCAGCAGCCAAGAGACTAGACTCCCGGGACTAGCGGGTGACCAAGAGACCCAGTACTTC
abundance: many; j_gene: TRBJ2-7; d_gene: -; v_gene: TRBV29-1; CDR3aa: CSVASSYEQYF; CDR3nt: TGCAGCGTTGCCTCTAGCTACGAGCAGTACTTC
abundance: few; j_gene: TRBJ2-5; d_gene: TRBD2; v_gene: TRBV7-8; CDR3aa: CASSLERTSGREETQYF; CDR3nt: TGTGCCAGCAGCTTAGAGAGGACTAGCGGGAGAGAAGAGACCCAGTACTTC
abundance: -; j_gene: TRBJ2-3; d_gene: -; v_gene: TRBV27; CDR3aa: CASRLTSSSTDTQYF; CDR3nt: TGTGCCAGCAGACTGACAAGTTCTAGCACAGATACGCAGTATTTT
abundance: -; j_gene: TRBJ2-1; d_gene: TRBD2; v_gene: TRBV20-1; CDR3aa: CSAPKLAGAATISYNEQFF; CDR3nt: TGCAGTGCTCCTAAACTAGCGGGAGCCGCTACCATCTCCTACAATGAGCAGTTCTTC
abundance: -; j_gene: TRBJ2-7; d_gene: -; v_gene: TRBV7-2; CDR3aa: CASSLAEGKLYEQYF; CDR3nt: TGTGCCAGCAGCTTAGCAGAGGGCAAGCTCTACGAGCAGTACTTC
abundance: few; j_gene: TRBJ2-2; d_gene: TRBD1; v_gene: TRBV29-1; CDR3aa: CSVEGTGFGELFF; CDR3nt: TGCAGCGTTGAAGGGACAGGGTTCGGGGAGCTGTTTTTT
abundance: -; j_gene: TRBJ2-3; d_gene: -; v_gene: TRBV7-2; CDR3aa: CASSFKGIGDTQYF; CDR3nt: TGTGCCAGCAGCTTTAAGGGAATTGGAGATACGCAGTATTTT
abundance: -; j_gene: TRBJ1-4; d_gene: -; v_gene: TRBV29-1; CDR3aa: CSVEDGRATNEKLFF; CDR3nt: TGCAGCGTTGAAGATGGAAGAGCAACTAATGAAAAACTGTTTTTT
abundance: -; j_gene: TRBJ2-7; d_gene: TRBD1; v_gene: TRBV11-2; CDR3aa: CASSKDRGREQYF; CDR3nt: TGTGCCAGCAGCAAGGACAGGGGGCGCGAGCAGTACTTC
abundance: -; j_gene: TRBJ2-7; d_gene: -; v_gene: TRBV6-2/TRBV6-3; CDR3aa: CASSYWSASPGAYNEQYF; CDR3nt: TGTGCCAGTAGTTACTGGAGCGCGAGTCCAGGGGCCTACAATGAGCAGTACTTC
abundance: once; j_gene: TRBJ2-1; d_gene: TRBD2; v_gene: TRBV11-1; CDR3aa: CASSPRTSRSTYNEQFF; CDR3nt: TGTGCCAGCAGCCCCAGGACTAGCCGTAGCACCTACAATGAGCAGTTCTTC
abundance: -; j_gene: TRBJ2-3; d_gene: -; v_gene: TRBV28; CDR3aa: CASSWRGTDTQYF; CDR3nt: TGTGCCAGCAGTTGGAGAGGCACAGATACGCAGTATTTT
abundance: -; j_gene: TRBJ2-3; d_gene: -; v_gene: TRBV15; CDR3aa: CATNLRGGTDTQYF; CDR3nt: TGTGCCACCAACCTCCGAGGAGGCACAGATACGCAGTATTTT
abundance: once; j_gene: TRBJ2-5; d_gene: -; v_gene: TRBV18; CDR3aa: CAGSMVQETQYF; CDR3nt: TGTGCCGGCTCGATGGTCCAAGAGACCCAGTACTTC
abundance: -; j_gene: TRBJ1-1; d_gene: -; v_gene: TRBV6-1; CDR3aa: CASSVGGAGDTEAFF; CDR3nt: TGTGCCAGCAGCGTCGGGGGGGCGGGCGACACTGAAGCTTTCTTT
abundance: -; j_gene: TRBJ1-6; d_gene: -; v_gene: TRBV9; CDR3aa: CASSVPGSPLHF; CDR3nt: TGTGCCAGCAGCGTCCCTGGATCACCCCTCCACTTT
abundance: -; j_gene: TRBJ2-7; d_gene: TRBD2; v_gene: TRBV6-2/TRBV6-3; CDR3aa: CTSSPQRGPYSYEQYF; CDR3nt: TGTACCAGCAGTCCGCAGCGGGGGCCTTACTCCTACGAGCAGTACTTC
abundance: -; j_gene: TRBJ2-2; d_gene: TRBD2; v_gene: TRBV20-1; CDR3aa: CSARKGLANIGELFF; CDR3nt: TGCAGTGCTAGGAAGGGACTAGCTAACATCGGGGAGCTGTTTTTT
abundance: -; j_gene: TRBJ2-1; d_gene: TRBD1; v_gene: TRBV5-4; CDR3aa: CASFEGASYNEQFF; CDR3nt: TGTGCCAGCTTCGAGGGGGCATCCTACAATGAGCAGTTCTTC
abundance: -; j_gene: TRBJ2-7; d_gene: TRBD2; v_gene: TRBV12-5; CDR3aa: CASGSSGSYEQYF; CDR3nt: TGTGCTAGTGGTTCTAGCGGGAGCTACGAGCAGTACTTC
abundance: -; j_gene: TRBJ2-3; d_gene: -; v_gene: TRBV21-1; CDR3aa: CASSNCTTGGKSSTDTQYF; CDR3nt: TGTGCCAGCAGCAACTGTACGACGGGAGGGAAATCTAGCACAGATACGCAGTATTTT
abundance: few; j_gene: TRBJ2-1; d_gene: -; v_gene: TRBV20-1; CDR3aa: CSAYNTGEFRPEQFF; CDR3nt: TGCAGTGCCTACAATACTGGGGAGTTTCGTCCGGAGCAGTTCTTC
abundance: -; j_gene: TRBJ2-5; d_gene: -; v_gene: TRBV5-6; CDR3aa: CASRLIREETQYF; CDR3nt: TGTGCCAGCAGATTGATCCGGGAAGAGACCCAGTACTTC
abundance: -; j_gene: TRBJ1-4; d_gene: -; v_gene: TRBV28; CDR3aa: CASSSDNPEKLFF; CDR3nt: TGTGCCAGCAGTTCGGACAACCCCGAAAAACTGTTTTTT
abundance: -; j_gene: TRBJ2-7; d_gene: -; v_gene: TRBV28; CDR3aa: CASSLLGSEQYF; CDR3nt: TGTGCCAGCAGTTTGCTGGGTAGTGAGCAGTACTTC
abundance: -; j_gene: TRBJ2-5; d_gene: -; v_gene: TRBV5-1; CDR3aa: CASSLNTQETQYF; CDR3nt: TGCGCCAGCAGCTTGAACACGCAAGAGACCCAGTACTTC
abundance: -; j_gene: TRBJ2-6; d_gene: -; v_gene: TRBV6-1; CDR3aa: CASSAVFGANVLTF; CDR3nt: TGTGCCAGCTCAGCGGTTTTTGGGGCCAACGTCCTGACTTTC
abundance: -; j_gene: TRBJ2-1; d_gene: TRBD2; v_gene: TRBV20-1; CDR3aa: CSASATSGMGGYEQFF; CDR3nt: TGCAGTGCTAGTGCGACTAGCGGGATGGGGGGCTATGAGCAGTTCTTC
abundance: -; j_gene: TRBJ2-7; d_gene: -; v_gene: TRBV7-9; CDR3aa: CASSPDGMLKSYEQYF; CDR3nt: TGTGCCAGCAGCCCTGACGGGATGTTGAAGAGCTACGAGCAGTACTTC
abundance: -; j_gene: TRBJ2-3; d_gene: TRBD1; v_gene: TRBV28; CDR3aa: CASSSPNRGLADTQYF; CDR3nt: TGTGCCAGCAGTTCCCCTAACAGGGGGTTGGCAGATACGCAGTATTTT
abundance: once; j_gene: TRBJ2-5; d_gene: TRBD2; v_gene: TRBV28; CDR3aa: CASKNPGLAGGEETQYF; CDR3nt: TGTGCCAGCAAAAACCCGGGACTAGCGGGGGGTGAAGAGACCCAGTACTTC
abundance: -; j_gene: TRBJ2-1; d_gene: -; v_gene: TRBV4-1; CDR3aa: CASSPELVSNEQFF; CDR3nt: TGCGCCAGCAGCCCCGAACTAGTCTCCAATGAGCAGTTCTTC
abundance: -; j_gene: TRBJ1-4; d_gene: -; v_gene: TRBV6-7; CDR3aa: CASVTRNEKLFF; CDR3nt: TGTGCCAGCGTCACCAGGAATGAAAAACTGTTTTTT